This T cell receptor (beta chain) came from a study of breast tumors, draining lymph nodes, adjacent tissues. Study findings and constraints: Luminal-like breast cancer showed significantly higher tumor–nontumor repertoire similarity than basal-like. Tumor repertoires ranked between lymph nodes and nontumor tissue in diversity, with V and J gene preferences.

V shed 6 bases and J 4 bases; nucleotides not matched to a gene: 7. Germline V gene lookup returns CDR1 ENHRY and CDR2 SYGVKD. The CDR3 is made up of 14 amino acids. This clonotype was counted many times. Its antigen is not known. TCRdb analysed the multiplex PCR reads with MiXCR anew, one entry per CDR3 protein. The sample carries around 70,000 distinct CDR3 sequences, roughly 44% recorded once. This receptor was identified in a female donor with breast cancer. Some clones in this sample may be carry-over from other donors' samples. The sample consisted of breast tumor tissue. This chain joins TRBV10-3 and TRBJ2-5; 8 bases map to TRBD2. CDR3 amino acids: CAIRVSGSTETQYF. DNA of the CDR3: TGTGCCATCAGGGTCAGCGGGAGTACAGAGACCCAGTACTTC.